One sample yielded the 27 T cell receptor beta chains listed below, sequenced in a study of spatial heterogeneity in lung cancer. Study-wide results and limits: Tumors with more nonsynonymous mutations had more expanded intratumoral alpha and beta TCRs.

TCRdb used MiXCR to reprocess the 5' RACE reads, holding one entry per CDR3 protein. Among approximately 26,000 distinct CDR3 sequences listed, 8.8% were seen once. This sample's time point: sample taken at primary tumor resection. Antigens for these TCRs are unknown. This material consisted of lung tumor tissue, taken at surgery. Receptors were obtained from a male donor with early-stage non-small cell lung cancer.

This clonotype was counted ten times or more. The genes are TRBV19 and TRBJ2-1; 7 nucleotides line up with TRBD2. Germline CDR1 reads LNHDA; CDR2 reads SQIVND (reference sequence). This CDR3 spans 15 amino acids. The V segment lost 10 bases and the J segment 9 bases; nucleotides outside the gene matches: 18. This chain's CDR3 is CATKRSGERLGEQFF. The CDR3 DNA is TGTGCCACCAAGCGGAGCGGGGAGCGGTTGGGTGAGCAGTTCTTC.

This clonotype came up a few times. V is TRBV5-6 and J is TRBJ2-1; 10 nucleotides agree with TRBD1. The V and J ends lost 0 bases and 2 bases, in that order; junction bases with no gene match: 8. Germline CDR1 and CDR2: SGHDT and YYEEEE. The CDR3 totals 18 residues. As DNA, the CDR3 is TGTGCCAGCAGCTTGGATCGACAGGGGGCATTAGCCTACAATGAGCAGTTCTTC. Protein sequence: CASSLDRQGALAYNEQFF.

This clonotype is categorized as medium-sized (0.01 to 0.1%). The CDR3 nucleotides are TGTGCCAGCAGGGGGATCAGGACAGATTCCTACAATGAGCAGTTCTTC. Translating it yields CASRGIRTDSYNEQFF. The gene calls are TRBV6-2 or TRBV6-3 and TRBJ2-1, with D perhaps matching TRBD1 (6 bases). The V end was cut by 6 bases, the J end by 1 base, with 16 bases between. The CDR3 covers 16 residues. Germline V CDR1 and CDR2: MNHEY, SVGEGT.

By sample share, this clonotype is medium-sized (0.01 to 0.1%). The chain combines TRBV19 with TRBJ2-7; D is ambiguous. This CDR3 is built from 13 residues. V was shortened by 3 bases and J by 0 bases, with 6 bases between the two germline ends. The germline gives CDR1 LNHDA, CDR2 SQIVND (reference sequence). DNA of the CDR3: TGTGCCAGTAGTATCGTCTACTCCTACGAGCAGTACTTC. Translation gives CASSIVYSYEQYF. The variable domain in full, completed from reference TRBV19 and TRBJ2-7, reads DGGITQSPKYLFRKEGQNVTLSCEQNLNHDAMYWYRQDPGQGLRLIYYSQIVNDFQKGDIAEGYSVSREKKESFPLTVTSAQKNPTAFYLCASSIVYSYEQYFGPGTRLTVT.

This clonotype was picked up many times. This chain uses TRBV7-9 with TRBJ1-2, with D unclear. This CDR3 is 10 amino acids long. Trimming shortened V by 8 bases and J by 4 bases, and 5 bases separated the two germline ends. Germline CDR1 SEHNR, CDR2 FQNEAQ (reference sequence). The DNA of the CDR3 is TGTGCCAGCTGGAGCTATGGCTACACCTTC. The encoded protein is CASWSYGYTF.

The sample holds many counts of this clonotype. The chain combines TRBV28 with TRBJ1-2, with a possible D match to TRBD1 (6 bases). The germline V and J ends were trimmed by 5 bases and 4 bases, with 17 bases remaining between them. CDR1 is MDHEN, CDR2 SYDVKM, per germline. The CDR3 spans 15 residues. The CDR3, as DNA: TGTGCCAGCAGTCTTAAAACAGGGTACGGCTATGGCTACACCTTC. Translated, it gives CASSLKTGYGYGYTF.

On this clonotype: This may stem from a read error, because a much larger clone lies one nucleotide away. V usage is TRBV28 and J usage is TRBJ2-3, with D tentatively TRBD2 (7 bases). The CDR3 loop spans 14 amino acids. Trimming took off 8 bases at V and 5 bases at J, with 17 bases between the two ends. Germline V gene lookup returns CDR1 MDHEN and CDR2 SYDVKM. The DNA of the CDR3 is TGTGCCAGCGGTCTCGCGGGGGCCCGAGATACGCAGTATTTT. It encodes CASGLAGARDTQYF.

This clonotype is termed medium-sized. The genes are TRBV29-1 and TRBJ2-2; D is unresolved. The V end was cut by 6 bases, the J end by 0 bases, with 11 bases between. The germline V gene encodes CDR1 SQVTM and CDR2 ANQGSEA. This CDR3 has 14 residues. The CDR3 nucleotides read TGCAGCGTCCAAGGCACTACGAACACCGGGGAGCTGTTTTTT. Amino acid sequence: CSVQGTTNTGELFF.

This clonotype is categorized as medium-sized (0.01 to 0.1%). This chain connects TRBV7-9 to TRBJ2-1; 7 bases align to TRBD2. The CDR3 contains 15 residues. Per the germline V gene, CDR1 is SEHNR and CDR2 is FQNEAQ (reference sequence). Losses at the gene ends were 7 bases for V and 0 bases for J; bases not matched to a gene: 6. The CDR3 bases are TGTGCCAGCACCCGGGGGGTCAGCTCCTACAATGAGCAGTTCTTC. Its protein is CASTRGVSSYNEQFF.

This clonotype appeared many times. The chain joins TRBV14 to TRBJ2-7, with TRBD1 matching 9 bases. Germline CDR1 is SGHDN and CDR2 is FVKESK. The ends lost 5 bases at V and 2 bases at J; junction bases unmatched: 7. CDR3 length: 15 amino acids. The chain's CDR3 is CASSWGQGSPYEQYF. For the CDR3, the DNA is TGTGCCAGCAGCTGGGGACAGGGATCCCCCTACGAGCAGTACTTC.

This rearrangement joins TRBV6-5 to TRBJ1-4; D may be TRBD1 (5 bases). From germline, CDR1 is MNHEY and CDR2 SVGAGI. V dropped 6 bases and J dropped 8 bases, with 16 bases sitting between them. There are 14 residues in the CDR3. For the CDR3, the DNA is TGTGCCAGCAGCCCGTATGGGGGTAGGGAAAAACTGTTTTTT. It is translated as CASSPYGGREKLFF.

By proportion, this clonotype is medium-sized. The chain combines TRBV6-5 with TRBJ2-7; D possibly uses TRBD1 or TRBD2 (6 bases each). V was clipped by 7 bases and J by 2 bases, with 12 bases between them. From germline, CDR1 is MNHEY and CDR2 SVGAGI. The CDR3 has 13 residues. The DNA for the CDR3 is TGTGCCAGCACTAAGGGGGGCACCTACGAGCAGTACTTC. Protein: CASTKGGTYEQYF.

This clonotype was detected many times. J is TRBJ2-1 and V is TRBV28; 8 bases line up with TRBD2. Trimming took 6 bases from V and 5 from J; bases not matched to a gene: 9. CDR3 size: 15 residues. Germline-derived CDR1 and CDR2 are MDHEN and SYDVKM. The CDR3 spells CASSLTGGRNNEQFF. CDR3 DNA sequence: TGTGCCAGCAGCCTAACGGGGGGGAGAAACAATGAGCAGTTCTTC.

This clonotype was seen many times. This chain links TRBV28 with TRBJ2-2; 10 bases are a match to TRBD1. The CDR3 is 16 amino acids. V shed 10 bases, J shed 5 bases, and the junction held 13 bases outside the gene matches. The germline CDR1 and CDR2 sequences are MDHEN and SYDVKM. The CDR3 protein is CATSGGDRGRTGELFF. CDR3 bases: TGTGCCACCTCTGGGGGGGACAGGGGACGGACCGGGGAGCTGTTTTTT.

The rearrangement uses TRBV6-2 or TRBV6-3 and TRBJ2-1; 8 bases are shared with TRBD2. V shed 5 bases and J 11 bases; nucleotides not matched to a gene: 14. The CDR3 spans 15 residues. CDR1 and CDR2 from the germline V gene are MNHEY and SVGEGT. CDR3 in amino acids: CASSPRTSPRVKQFF. The CDR3 DNA reads as TGTGCCAGCAGTCCGCGGACTAGCCCCAGGGTGAAGCAGTTCTTC.

The chain couples TRBV6-2 or TRBV6-3 to TRBJ2-1; D perhaps matches TRBD1 (6 bases). Deletions cut 4 bases from V and 9 bases from J, with 19 bases between. Per the germline V gene, CDR1 is MNHEY and CDR2 is SVGEGT. This CDR3 has 15 amino acids. The chain's CDR3 is CASSFRTATSGEQFF. The CDR3 nucleotides are TGTGCCAGCAGTTTCCGGACAGCAACCTCCGGTGAGCAGTTCTTC.

This clonotype came up many times. This chain connects TRBV27 to TRBJ1-2; a weak D match, TRBD1 (5 bases). CDR1 is MNHEY and CDR2 is SMNVEV in the germline V gene (reference sequence). Trimming left V 5 bases short and J 6 bases short, with 10 bases between. There are 12 residues in the CDR3. CDR3 sequence: CASSPGGDGYTF. The CDR3 DNA sequence: TGTGCCAGCAGTCCTGGGGGGGATGGCTACACCTTC.

The chain couples TRBV20-1 to TRBJ1-4, with 7 bases fitting TRBD1. CDR1 and CDR2 from the germline V gene are DFQATT and SNEGSKA (reference sequence). J was trimmed by 6 bases and V by 3 bases; bases with no gene match: 7. The CDR3 runs to 14 residues. CDR3 residues: CSASPQGVHEKLFF. In DNA, the CDR3 is TGCAGTGCTAGTCCTCAGGGGGTTCATGAAAAACTGTTTTTT.

This clonotype was observed a few times. This chain joins TRBV18 and TRBJ2-5; 11 bases are shared with TRBD2. Germline V gives CDR1 KGHSH, CDR2 LQKENI. V was pared by 6 bases and J by 2 bases, with 8 bases of the junction left unmatched. This CDR3 has 16 amino acids. The DNA of the CDR3 is TGTGCCAGCTCGCGGACTAGCGGGTACCTACAAGAGACCCAGTACTTC. Its translation is CASSRTSGYLQETQYF.

This clonotype is classed as medium-sized (0.01 to 0.1%). V and J are TRBV6-2 or TRBV6-3 and TRBJ2-7, with 8 bases matching TRBD2. The germline gives CDR1 MNHEY, CDR2 SVGEGT. Trimming cost V 4 bases and J 7 bases; bases outside gene matches: 24. The CDR3 runs 19 residues. The CDR3 region is CASSFSVGGRPPPNVEQYF. CDR3 nucleotides: TGTGCCAGCAGTTTCTCCGTAGGCGGGAGGCCCCCTCCCAATGTAGAGCAGTACTTC.

This clonotype was counted ten times or more. The gene calls are TRBV6-5 and TRBJ2-3; D not certain. This CDR3 is built from 12 residues. V was shortened by 4 bases and J by 7 bases, with 9 bases between the two germline ends. CDR1 MNHEY and CDR2 SVGAGI come from the germline V gene. This CDR3 reads CASSSLMNTQYF. CDR3 nucleotides: TGTGCCAGCAGTTCACTGATGAATACGCAGTATTTT.

This clonotype was seen many times. The V call is TRBV7-9, the J call TRBJ1-2, with no clear D. Germline CDR1 reads SEHNR; CDR2 reads FQNEAQ (reference sequence). V dropped 6 bases and J dropped 4 bases, with 6 bases sitting between them. This CDR3 contains 11 residues. The DNA of the CDR3 is TGTGCCAGCAGAGGGATCTATGGCTACACCTTC. Encoded protein: CASRGIYGYTF.

This chain connects TRBV27 to TRBJ1-2; 9 nucleotides align to TRBD1. CDR3 size: 14 residues. V shed 4 bases and J 2 bases; nucleotides not matched to a gene: 2. CDR1 and CDR2 from the germline V gene are MNHEY and SMNVEV (reference sequence). CDR3 in amino acids: CASSSGQGNYGYTF. The CDR3 region has the DNA TGTGCCAGCAGTTCTGGACAGGGGAACTATGGCTACACCTTC.

This clonotype was detected many times. One junction end disagrees with the germline gene, perhaps due to a read error. The V and J genes are TRBV2 and TRBJ2-5, with D perhaps TRBD1 (6 bases). CDR1 SNHLY and CDR2 FYNNEI come from the germline V gene. The CDR3 is 11 amino acids. For the CDR3, the DNA is TGCGCCTCAGGGGAACAAGAGACCCAGTACTTC. Its translation is CASGEQETQYF. The whole variable domain, remainder taken from reference TRBV2 and TRBJ2-5, is EPEVTQTPSHQVTQMGQEVILRCVPISNHLYFYWYRQILGQKVEFLVSFYNNEISEKSEIFDDQFSVERPDGSNFTLKIRSTKLEDSAMYFCASGEQETQYFGPGTRLLVL.

Concerning this clonotype: Because the CDR3 is missing its conserved closing phenylalanine or tryptophan, this is likely a read error. The CDR3 is CASSLQVSTDTQYS. In nucleotides, the CDR3 is TGTGCCAGCAGCTTACAGGTCAGCACAGATACGCAGTATTCT. The V and J genes are TRBV11-1 and TRBJ2-3; D remains ambiguous. Trimming shortened V by 2 bases and J by 0 bases, and 6 bases separated the two germline ends. There are 14 residues in the CDR3. The germline CDR1 and CDR2 sequences are SGHAT and FQDESV (reference sequence).

By frequency in the sample, this clonotype is medium-sized. The chain couples TRBV11-2 to TRBJ2-3; TRBD2 might be the D (5 bases). The CDR3 covers 14 residues. Germline CDR1 SGHAT, CDR2 FQNNGV. V lost 4 bases, J lost 6 bases, and 14 bases lay in between. In DNA form, the CDR3 reads TGTGCCAGCAGCTCCCCGGACTGGCGGGATACGCAGTATTTT. As protein: CASSSPDWRDTQYF.

This clonotype was seen ten or more times. The V gene is TRBV28, the J gene TRBJ2-1; possible D gene TRBD2, 6 bases. V lost 8 bases and J 9 bases, leaving 17 bases between the germline ends. The CDR3 is made up of 13 amino acids. The germline gives CDR1 MDHEN, CDR2 SYDVKM. DNA for the CDR3: TGTGCCAGCGGGACTTTCAGTTGGGGTGAGCAGTTCTTC. As protein: CASGTFSWGEQFF.